This record concerns one T cell receptor (beta chain) sequence. CDR1 is DFQATT and CDR2 is SNEGSKA in the germline V gene (reference sequence). The CDR3 has 18 amino acids. V lost 1 base to trimming and J lost 4 bases; unmatched junction nucleotides: 11. The sample originates from a study of T-cell reconstitution after alpha-beta-depleted transplantation in children. Unique molecular identifiers were incorporated into the prepared TCRbeta library. A single record per CDR3 protein comes from TCRdb applying MiXCR to the PCR reads. The sample shows over 300,000 distinct CDR3 sequences, 10% of them seen only once.

The source was PBMCs from the stem cell graft donor, collected from the stem cell graft. This clonotype was sampled from a human donor who donated a stem cell graft to a child with acute lymphoblastic leukemia. This rearrangement joins TRBV20-1 to TRBJ2-1; 12 nucleotides agree with TRBD2. This CDR3 reads CSARVRPKLAGGYNEQFF. The CDR3 DNA is TGCAGTGCTAGAGTCCGCCCTAAACTAGCGGGAGGATACAATGAGCAGTTCTTC.